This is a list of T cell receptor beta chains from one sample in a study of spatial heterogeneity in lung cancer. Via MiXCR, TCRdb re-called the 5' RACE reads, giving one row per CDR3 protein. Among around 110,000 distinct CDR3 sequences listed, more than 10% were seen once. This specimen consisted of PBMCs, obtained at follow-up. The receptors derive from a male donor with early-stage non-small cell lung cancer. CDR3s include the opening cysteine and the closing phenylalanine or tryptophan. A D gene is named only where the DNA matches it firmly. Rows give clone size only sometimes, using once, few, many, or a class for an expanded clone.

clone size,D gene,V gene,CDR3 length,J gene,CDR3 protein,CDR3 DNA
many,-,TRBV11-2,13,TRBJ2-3,CASSLGLSDTQYF,TGTGCCAGCAGCTTAGGACTGTCGGATACGCAGTATTTT
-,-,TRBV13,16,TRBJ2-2,CASSLEVRRGTGELFF,TGTGCCAGCAGCTTAGAGGTCCGGCGTGGTACCGGGGAGCTGTTTTTT
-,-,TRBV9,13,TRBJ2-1,CASSLRQYNEQFF,TGTGCCAGCAGCTTACGACAGTACAATGAGCAGTTCTTC
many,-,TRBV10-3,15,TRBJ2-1,CAISKGSVTYNEQFF,TGTGCCATCAGTAAGGGGAGCGTCACCTACAATGAGCAGTTCTTC
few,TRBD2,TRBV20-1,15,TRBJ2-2,CSAQKAGANTGELFF,TGCAGTGCGCAGAAAGCGGGGGCTAACACCGGGGAGCTGTTTTTT
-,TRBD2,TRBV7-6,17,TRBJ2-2,CASIPRLRGGYTGELFF,TGTGCCAGCATCCCTCGCTTGCGCGGGGGGTACACCGGGGAGCTGTTTTTT
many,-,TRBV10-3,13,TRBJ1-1,CAISQGGNTEAFF,TGTGCCATCAGCCAGGGTGGGAACACTGAAGCTTTCTTT
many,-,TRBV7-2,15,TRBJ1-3,CASSSLGGTGNTIYF,TGTGCCAGCAGCTCCCTGGGGGGTACTGGAAACACCATATATTTT
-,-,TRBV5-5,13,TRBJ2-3,CASSFEGPDTQYF,TGTGCCAGCAGCTTCGAAGGACCAGATACGCAGTATTTT
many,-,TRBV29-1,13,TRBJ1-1,CSVVRHMNTEAFF,TGCAGCGTTGTTAGGCACATGAACACTGAAGCTTTCTTT
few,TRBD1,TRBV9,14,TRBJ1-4,CASSGGQPYEKLFF,TGTGCCAGCAGCGGGGGACAGCCTTATGAAAAACTGTTTTTT
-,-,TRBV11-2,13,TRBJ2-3,CASGYFSTDTQYF,TGTGCCAGCGGCTACTTTAGCACAGATACGCAGTATTTT
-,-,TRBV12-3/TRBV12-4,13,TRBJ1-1,CASSSPGPSGAFF,TGTGCCAGCAGTTCCCCGGGACCCTCGGGAGCTTTCTTT
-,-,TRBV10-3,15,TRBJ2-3,CAARPVQGQTDTQYF,TGTGCCGCCAGGCCCGTGCAGGGGCAGACAGATACGCAGTATTTT
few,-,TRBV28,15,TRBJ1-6,CASSSPGPTNSPLHF,TGTGCCAGCAGTTCGCCGGGACCGACTAATTCACCCCTCCACTTT
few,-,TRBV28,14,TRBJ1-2,CASSLSSWSYGYTF,TGTGCCAGCAGTTTAAGCTCGTGGTCCTATGGCTACACCTTC
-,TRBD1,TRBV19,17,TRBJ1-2,CASSKGFAGTGGDGYTF,TGTGCCAGTAGTAAAGGATTTGCCGGGACAGGGGGCGATGGCTACACCTTC
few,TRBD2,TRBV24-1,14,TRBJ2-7,CATSWTSGAYEQYF,TGTGCCACCAGCTGGACTAGCGGGGCCTACGAGCAGTACTTC
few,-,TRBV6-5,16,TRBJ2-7,CASSRLGGKSSYEQYF,TGTGCCAGCAGTCGACTAGGGGGGAAAAGCTCCTACGAGCAGTACTTC
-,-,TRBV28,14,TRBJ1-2,CASRRSQSNYGYTF,TGTGCCAGCCGAAGGAGTCAGTCTAACTATGGCTACACCTTC
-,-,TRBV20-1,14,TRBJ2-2,CSASGQANTGELFF,TGCAGTGCTAGTGGGCAGGCGAACACCGGGGAGCTGTTTTTT
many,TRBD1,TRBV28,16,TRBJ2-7,CASSLHRDRGRYEQYF,TGTGCCAGCAGTTTGCACCGGGACAGGGGTAGGTACGAGCAGTACTTC
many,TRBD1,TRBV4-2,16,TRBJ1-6,CASSQVEGAGNSPLHF,TGTGCCAGCAGCCAAGTTGAGGGGGCAGGTAATTCACCCCTCCACTTT
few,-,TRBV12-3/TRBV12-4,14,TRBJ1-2,CASSLWGRNYGYTF,TGTGCCAGCAGTTTATGGGGTAGGAACTATGGCTACACCTTC
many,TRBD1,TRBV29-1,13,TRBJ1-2,CSVGQVANYGYTF,TGCAGCGTGGGACAGGTAGCTAACTATGGCTACACCTTC
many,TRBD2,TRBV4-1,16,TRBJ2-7,CASSQDTTSGGYEQYF,TGCGCCAGCAGCCAAGATACGACTAGCGGGGGTTACGAGCAGTACTTC
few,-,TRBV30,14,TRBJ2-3,CAWSVRAGTDTQYF,TGTGCCTGGAGTGTAAGGGCGGGCACAGATACGCAGTATTTT
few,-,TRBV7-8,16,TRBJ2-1,CASSLQRGGSHNEQFF,TGTGCCAGCAGCTTACAGAGAGGGGGGTCTCACAATGAGCAGTTCTTC
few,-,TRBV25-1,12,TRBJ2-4,CAREGAKNIQYF,TGTGCCAGGGAGGGAGCCAAAAACATTCAGTACTTC
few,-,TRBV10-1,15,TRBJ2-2,CASTVPRANTGELFF,TGCGCCAGCACAGTACCCCGGGCGAACACCGGGGAGCTGTTTTTT
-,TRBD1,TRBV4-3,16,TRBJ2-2,CASSQFDRGHPGELFF,TGCGCCAGCAGCCAATTCGACAGGGGGCATCCCGGGGAGCTGTTTTTT
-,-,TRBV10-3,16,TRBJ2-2,CAISDPKTGQGGELFF,TGTGCCATCAGTGACCCCAAGACAGGACAAGGCGGGGAGCTGTTTTTT
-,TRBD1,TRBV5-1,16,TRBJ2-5,CASSLAPTGGAETQYF,TGCGCCAGCAGCTTGGCCCCTACAGGGGGCGCAGAGACCCAGTACTTC
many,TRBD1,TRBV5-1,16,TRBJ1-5,CASSLGTGGASQPQHF,TGCGCCAGCAGCTTGGGGACAGGGGGCGCGAGTCAGCCCCAGCATTTT
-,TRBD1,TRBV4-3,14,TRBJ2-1,CASSQTGQGNEQFF,TGCGCCAGCAGCCAAACAGGACAGGGGAATGAGCAGTTCTTC
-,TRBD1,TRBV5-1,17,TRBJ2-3,CASSLQGTGLRTDTQYF,TGCGCCAGCAGCTTGCAGGGGACAGGGTTAAGGACAGATACGCAGTATTTT
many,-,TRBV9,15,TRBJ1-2,CASSVAAGTNYGYTF,TGTGCCAGCAGCGTAGCGGCCGGAACTAACTATGGCTACACCTTC
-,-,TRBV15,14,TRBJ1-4,CATSRDLGGEKLFF,TGTGCCACCAGCAGAGACCTGGGGGGCGAAAAACTGTTTTTT
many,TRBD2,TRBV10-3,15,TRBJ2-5,CASKNLGTSAETQYF,TGTGCCAGTAAAAATCTGGGGACTAGCGCAGAGACCCAGTACTTC
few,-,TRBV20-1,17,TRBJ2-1,CSARDRAQANAYNEQFF,TGCAGTGCTAGAGACCGGGCGCAGGCCAACGCCTACAATGAGCAGTTCTTC
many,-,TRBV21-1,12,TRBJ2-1,CASSRQYNEQFF,TGTGCCAGCAGCAGACAGTACAATGAGCAGTTCTTC
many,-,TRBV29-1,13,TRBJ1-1,CSVDQILNTEAFF,TGCAGCGTTGATCAGATCTTGAACACTGAAGCTTTCTTT
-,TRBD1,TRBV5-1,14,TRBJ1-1,CASSEQGRDTEAFF,TGCGCCAGCAGCGAACAGGGGAGGGACACTGAAGCTTTCTTT
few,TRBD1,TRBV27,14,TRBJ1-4,CASSLRDRSEKLFF,TGTGCCAGCAGTTTACGGGACAGGTCTGAAAAACTGTTTTTT
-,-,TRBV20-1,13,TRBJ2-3,CSATGVRTDTQYF,TGCAGTGCCACCGGGGTTAGGACAGATACGCAGTATTTT
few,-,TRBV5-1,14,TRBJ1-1,CASSFGQTNTEAFF,TGCGCCAGCAGCTTTGGACAGACGAACACTGAAGCTTTCTTT
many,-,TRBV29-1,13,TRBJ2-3,CSVEDRRGGTQYF,TGCAGCGTTGAAGATCGAAGGGGAGGAACGCAGTATTTT
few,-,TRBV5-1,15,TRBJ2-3,CASFPGTISTDTQYF,TGCGCCAGCTTTCCCGGGACCATCTCCACAGATACGCAGTATTTT